Following are 13 T cell receptor beta chains from one sample sequenced in a study of T-cell memory formation after mild COVID-19. Using its own MiXCR run on the 5' RACE reads, TCRdb lists one record per CDR3 protein. The sample holds 470,000 or so distinct CDR3 sequences; more than 20% are singletons and the top ten take approximately 12%. Sequenced material: PBMCs or a T cell subset sorted from them (not recorded which). The receptors come from an adult woman who had mild COVID-19 (a few samples of this study predate the infection). Cell type and time point are not known.

The chain has TRBV7-2 and TRBJ1-2; D possibly corresponds to TRBD1 (6 bases). With 5 bases removed from V and 0 bases from J, the gap between germline ends came to 13 bases. The CDR3 extends over 15 amino acids. In germline, CDR1 is SGHTA, CDR2 FQGNSA. CDR3 coding DNA: TGTGCCAGCAGCCCCGAGGGGGGGCCTAACTATGGCTACACCTTC. Amino acid sequence: CASSPEGGPNYGYTF.

This clonotype was recorded a few times. V gene TRBV9 combines with J gene TRBJ2-5, with 10 bases lining up with TRBD2. The germline V gene encodes CDR1 SGDLS and CDR2 YYNGEE. With V trimmed by 0 bases and J by 2 bases, 4 bases remained unmatched. The CDR3 length is 16 residues. DNA of the CDR3: TGTGCCAGCAGCGTAGCGGCTAGCGGGGGTCAAGAGACCCAGTACTTC. Protein product: CASSVAASGGQETQYF.

The chain couples TRBV9 to TRBJ1-2, with a possible D match to TRBD1 (5 bases). There are 14 residues in the CDR3. Germline-derived CDR1 and CDR2 are SGDLS and YYNGEE. Trimming pared 5 bases from V and 7 bases from J, leaving 18 bases between. For the CDR3, the DNA is TGTGCCAGCAGTGCCGGGACCCACGCGGGTGGCTACACCTTC. Translating it yields CASSAGTHAGGYTF.

This clonotype was seen only a few times. The V call is TRBV18, the J call TRBJ2-7; D is perhaps TRBD1 (7 bases). Per the germline V gene, CDR1 is KGHSH and CDR2 is LQKENI. Trimming left V 3 bases short and J 7 bases short, with 19 bases between. The CDR3 covers 15 residues. Here the CDR3 reads CASSPRAGGSLEQYF. CDR3 coding DNA: TGTGCCAGCTCACCCCGGGCAGGGGGGTCCTTAGAGCAGTACTTC. The variable domain in full, with the rest retrieved from reference TRBV18 and TRBJ2-7, is NAGVMQNPRHLVRRRGQEARLRCSPMKGHSHVYWYRQLPEEGLKFMVYLQKENIIDESGMPKERFSAEFPKEGPSILRIQQVVRGDSAAYFCASSPRAGGSLEQYFGPGTRLTVT.

This clonotype was seen a handful of times. The gene calls are TRBV7-9 and TRBJ1-1; D ambiguous. The V gene's germline CDR1 is SEHNR and CDR2 FQNEAQ (reference sequence). This CDR3 is 12 amino acids long. Between the trimmed V and J ends, which lost 5 bases and 7 bases, there was a span of 11 bases. The CDR3 is CASSRGLNEAFF. CDR3 nucleotide sequence: TGTGCCAGCAGCCGTGGACTGAATGAAGCTTTCTTT.

This clonotype was observed at least ten times. A read error may produce the germline difference seen at one junction end. The chain carries TRBV5-1 and TRBJ2-5; no clear D. CDR3 size: 12 residues. Germline V gene sequence: CDR1 SGHRS, CDR2 YFSETQ. The CDR3 nucleotides are TGTGCCAGCAGCCTCCGCAGGGAGACCCAGTACTTC. As protein: CASSLRRETQYF.

This clonotype was seen a few times. The genes are TRBV4-1 and TRBJ2-3; D might be TRBD1 (5 bases). With 0 bases removed from V and 2 bases from J, the gap between germline ends came to 15 bases. This CDR3 spans 17 amino acids. Germline CDR1 MGHRA, CDR2 YSYEKL. This chain's CDR3 is CASSQDVREPPTDTQYF. CDR3 in DNA: TGCGCCAGCAGCCAAGATGTCAGGGAACCCCCCACAGATACGCAGTATTTT.

This clonotype is labeled as medium-sized. The junction does not match germline at one end; this may be a read error. The V gene is TRBV12-3 or TRBV12-4, the J gene TRBJ2-7, with 8 bases aligning to TRBD1. The CDR3 consists of 13 residues. CDR3 amino acids: CASSLGQGYEQYF. The CDR3, as DNA: TGTGCCAGCAGCTTAGGACAGGGCTACGAGCAGTACTTC.

The V gene is TRBV5-4, the J gene TRBJ1-6; 9 nucleotides line up with TRBD1. V trimming: 6 bases; J trimming: 6 bases; junction bases outside the gene matches: 4. CDR1 is SGHNT, CDR2 YYREEE, per germline (reference sequence). The CDR3 extends over 14 amino acids. CDR3 sequence: CASTLTGGNSPLHF. In DNA, the CDR3 is TGTGCCAGCACACTGACAGGGGGTAATTCACCCCTCCACTTT.

V and J are TRBV19 and TRBJ2-5; the match to TRBD1 covers 7 bases. The CDR3 length is 15 residues. With V trimmed by 1 base and J by 3 bases, 5 bases remained unmatched. Per the germline V gene, CDR1 is LNHDA and CDR2 is SQIVND (reference sequence). The CDR3 is CASSIGDRAEETQYF. CDR3 sequence (DNA): TGTGCCAGTAGTATAGGGGACAGAGCAGAAGAGACCCAGTACTTC.

This clonotype appeared many times. The rearrangement joins TRBV7-6 to TRBJ2-1, with D possibly being TRBD2 (6 bases). The CDR3 consists of 16 residues. Trimming cost V 1 base and J 0 bases, with 10 bases left between them. CDR1 and CDR2 from the germline V gene are SGHVS and FNYEAQ. CDR3 region: CASSLGAGSSYNEQFF. For the CDR3, the DNA is TGTGCCAGCAGCTTAGGGGCGGGAAGCTCCTACAATGAGCAGTTCTTC.

The chain employs TRBV12-3 or TRBV12-4 and TRBJ2-2, with 11 bases fitting TRBD2. The CDR3 is 17 amino acids. J was trimmed by 3 bases and V by 2 bases; bases with no gene match: 5. The CDR3 sequence is CASSLILAGGHTGELFF. The CDR3 bases are TGTGCCAGCAGTTTAATTCTAGCGGGGGGACACACCGGGGAGCTGTTTTTT.

This clonotype was counted only a few times. The chain recombines TRBV29-1 with TRBJ2-7; a possible D gene is TRBD1 (5 bases). The CDR3 runs to 15 residues. CDR1 and CDR2 from the germline V gene are SQVTM and ANQGSEA. V dropped 2 bases and J dropped 0 bases, with 14 bases sitting between them. CDR3: CSVEKGQGLSYEQYF. Written as DNA, the CDR3 is TGCAGCGTTGAAAAGGGGCAGGGCCTCTCCTACGAGCAGTACTTC.